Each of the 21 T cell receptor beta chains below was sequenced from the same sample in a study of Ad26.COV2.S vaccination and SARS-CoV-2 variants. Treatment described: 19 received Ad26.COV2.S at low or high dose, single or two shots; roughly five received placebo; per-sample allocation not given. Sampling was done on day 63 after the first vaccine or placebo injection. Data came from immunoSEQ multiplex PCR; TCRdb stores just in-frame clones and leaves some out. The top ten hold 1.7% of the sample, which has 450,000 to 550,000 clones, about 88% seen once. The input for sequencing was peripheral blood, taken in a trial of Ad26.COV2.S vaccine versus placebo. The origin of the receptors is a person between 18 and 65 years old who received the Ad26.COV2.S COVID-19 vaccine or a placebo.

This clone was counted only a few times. CDR3 protein: CASSYSIRQSYGYTF. The CDR3 region has the DNA TGTGCCAGCAGTTACTCGATACGCCAGAGCTATGGCTACACCTTC. The chain has TRBV6-5 and TRBJ1-2; D is ambiguous. The CDR3 extends over 15 amino acids. The V gene's germline CDR1 is MNHEY and CDR2 SVGAGI. The ends were cut back, 0 bases at V and 4 bases at J, with 12 bases in the middle.

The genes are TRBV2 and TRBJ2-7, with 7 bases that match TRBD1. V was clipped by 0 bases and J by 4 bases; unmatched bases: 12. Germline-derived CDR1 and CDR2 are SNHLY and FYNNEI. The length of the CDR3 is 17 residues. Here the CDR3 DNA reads TGTGCCAGCAGTGAAGCGCGAAACCGACAGGGAAGATACGAGCAGTACTTC. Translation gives CASSEARNRQGRYEQYF. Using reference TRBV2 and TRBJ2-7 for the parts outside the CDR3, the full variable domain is EPEVTQTPSHQVTQMGQEVILRCVPISNHLYFYWYRQILGQKVEFLVSFYNNEISEKSEIFDDQFSVERPDGSNFTLKIRSTKLEDSAMYFCASSEARNRQGRYEQYFGPGTRLTVT.

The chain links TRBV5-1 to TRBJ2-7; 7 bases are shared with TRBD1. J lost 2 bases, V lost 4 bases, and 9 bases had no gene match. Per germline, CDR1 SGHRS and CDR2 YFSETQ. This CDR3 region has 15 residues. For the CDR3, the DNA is TGCGCCAGCAGCAGCCGACAGGGCCAAGCCTACGAGCAGTACTTC. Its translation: CASSSRQGQAYEQYF.

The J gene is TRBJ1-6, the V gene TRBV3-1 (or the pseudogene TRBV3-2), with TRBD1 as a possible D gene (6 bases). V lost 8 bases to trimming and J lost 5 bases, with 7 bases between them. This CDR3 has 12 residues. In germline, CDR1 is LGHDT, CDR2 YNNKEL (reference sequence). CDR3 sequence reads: CASGQNNSPLHF. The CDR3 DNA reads TGTGCCAGCGGACAGAATAATTCACCCCTCCACTTT.

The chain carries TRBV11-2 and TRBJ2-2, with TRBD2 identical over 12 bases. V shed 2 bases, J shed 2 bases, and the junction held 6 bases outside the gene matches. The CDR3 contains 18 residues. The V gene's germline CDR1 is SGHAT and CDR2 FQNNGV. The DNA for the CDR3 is TGTGCCAGCAGCTTAAAGCTAGCGGGGGGGGTAAACACCGGGGAGCTGTTTTTT. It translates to CASSLKLAGGVNTGELFF.

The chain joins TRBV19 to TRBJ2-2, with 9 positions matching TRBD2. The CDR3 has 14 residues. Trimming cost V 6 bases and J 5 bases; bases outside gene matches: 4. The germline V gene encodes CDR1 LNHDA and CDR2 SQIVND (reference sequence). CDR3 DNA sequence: TGTGCCAGTAGGCCAGCGGGGGGTACCGGGGAGCTGTTTTTT. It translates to CASRPAGGTGELFF.

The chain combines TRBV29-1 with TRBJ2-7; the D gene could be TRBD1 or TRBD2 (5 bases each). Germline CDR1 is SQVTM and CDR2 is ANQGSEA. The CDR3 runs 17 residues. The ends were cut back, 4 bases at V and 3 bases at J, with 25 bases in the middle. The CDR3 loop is CSVGGSPGTLGLYEQYF. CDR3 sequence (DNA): TGCAGCGTTGGGGGTAGCCCCGGGACCCTGGGGCTCTACGAGCAGTACTTC.

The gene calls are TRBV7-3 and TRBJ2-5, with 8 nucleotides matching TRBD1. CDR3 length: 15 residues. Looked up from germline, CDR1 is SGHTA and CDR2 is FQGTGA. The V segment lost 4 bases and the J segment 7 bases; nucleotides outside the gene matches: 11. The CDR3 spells CASSSQPGQVVTQYF. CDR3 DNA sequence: TGTGCCAGCAGCTCACAACCGGGACAGGTCGTGACCCAGTACTTC.

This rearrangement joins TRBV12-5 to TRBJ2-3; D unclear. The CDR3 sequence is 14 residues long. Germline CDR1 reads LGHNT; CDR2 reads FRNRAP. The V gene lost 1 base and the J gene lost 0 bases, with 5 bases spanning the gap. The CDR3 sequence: CASGLGSSTDTQYF. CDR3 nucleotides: TGTGCTAGTGGTTTGGGCAGCAGCACAGATACGCAGTATTTT.

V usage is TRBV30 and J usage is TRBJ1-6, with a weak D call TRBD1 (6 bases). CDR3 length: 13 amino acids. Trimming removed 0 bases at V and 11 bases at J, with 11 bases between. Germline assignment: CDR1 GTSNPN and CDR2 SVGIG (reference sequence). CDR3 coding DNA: TGTGCCTGGAGTGTTGCAGGGGTGCCACCCCTCCACTTT. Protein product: CAWSVAGVPPLHF. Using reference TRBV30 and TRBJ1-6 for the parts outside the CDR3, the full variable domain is SQTIHQWPATLVQPVGSPLSLECTVEGTSNPNLYWYRQAAGRGLQLLFYSVGIGQISSEVPQNLSASRPQDRQFILSSKKLLLSDSGFYLCAWSVAGVPPLHFGNGTRLTVT.

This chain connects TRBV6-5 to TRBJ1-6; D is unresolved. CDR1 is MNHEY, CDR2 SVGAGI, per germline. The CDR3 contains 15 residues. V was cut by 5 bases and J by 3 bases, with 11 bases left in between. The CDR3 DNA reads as TGTGCCAGCAGTCTGTCGGGAAGCTATAATTCACCCCTCCACTTT. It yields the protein CASSLSGSYNSPLHF.

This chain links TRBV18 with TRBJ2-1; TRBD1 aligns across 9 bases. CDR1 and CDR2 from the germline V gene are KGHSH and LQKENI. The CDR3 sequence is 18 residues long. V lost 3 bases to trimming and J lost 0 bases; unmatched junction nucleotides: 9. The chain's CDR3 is CASSPPRGTGSSYNEQFF. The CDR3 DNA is TGTGCCAGCTCACCCCCAAGAGGGACAGGGAGCTCCTACAATGAGCAGTTCTTC.

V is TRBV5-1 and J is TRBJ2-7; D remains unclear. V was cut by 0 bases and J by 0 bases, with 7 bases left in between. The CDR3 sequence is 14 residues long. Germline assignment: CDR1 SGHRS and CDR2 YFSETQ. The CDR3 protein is CASSLDASSYEQYF. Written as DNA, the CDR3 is TGCGCCAGCAGCTTGGACGCTAGCTCCTACGAGCAGTACTTC.

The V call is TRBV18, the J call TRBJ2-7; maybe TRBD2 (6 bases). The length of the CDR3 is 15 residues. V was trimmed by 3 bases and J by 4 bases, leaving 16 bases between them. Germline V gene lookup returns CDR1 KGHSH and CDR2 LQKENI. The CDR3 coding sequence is TGTGCCAGCTCACCGGATCGGCGGGGACGGTACGAGCAGTACTTC. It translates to CASSPDRRGRYEQYF.

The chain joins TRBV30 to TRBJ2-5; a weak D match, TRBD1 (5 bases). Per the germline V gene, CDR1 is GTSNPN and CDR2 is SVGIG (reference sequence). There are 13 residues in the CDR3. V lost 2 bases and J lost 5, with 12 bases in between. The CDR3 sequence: CAWSPGNWETQYF. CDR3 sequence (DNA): TGTGCCTGGAGTCCAGGGAATTGGGAGACCCAGTACTTC.

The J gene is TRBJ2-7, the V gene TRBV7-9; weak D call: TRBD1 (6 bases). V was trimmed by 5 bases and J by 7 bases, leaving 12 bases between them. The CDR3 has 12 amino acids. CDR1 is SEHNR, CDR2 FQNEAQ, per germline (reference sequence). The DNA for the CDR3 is TGTGCCAGCAGCCGGGACATCTTTGAGCAGTACTTC. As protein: CASSRDIFEQYF.

The CDR3 reads CASSETGTQYF. The CDR3 region has the DNA TGTGCCAGCAGTGAGACAGGGACCCAGTACTTC. V gene TRBV25-1 combines with J gene TRBJ2-5; weak D call: TRBD1 (6 bases). From germline, CDR1 is MGHDK and CDR2 SYGVNS. V lost 3 bases and J lost 7, with 6 bases in between. This CDR3 is built from 11 residues.

In nucleotides, the CDR3 is TGTGCCAGCAGTGAAGTGGGACAGGGAGGGTATAATTCACCCCTCCACTTT. Translated: CASSEVGQGGYNSPLHF. The chain joins TRBV25-1 to TRBJ1-6; 9 bases agree with TRBD1. The CDR3 is 17 residues long. CDR1 is MGHDK and CDR2 is SYGVNS in the germline V gene. J was trimmed by 4 bases and V by 2 bases; bases with no gene match: 6. Full variable domain (outside the CDR3, taken from reference TRBV25-1 and TRBJ1-6): EADIYQTPRYLVIGTGKKITLECSQTMGHDKMYWYQQDPGMELHLIHYSYGVNSTEKGDLSSESTVSRIRTEHFPLTLESARPSHTSQYLCASSEVGQGGYNSPLHFGNGTRLTVT.

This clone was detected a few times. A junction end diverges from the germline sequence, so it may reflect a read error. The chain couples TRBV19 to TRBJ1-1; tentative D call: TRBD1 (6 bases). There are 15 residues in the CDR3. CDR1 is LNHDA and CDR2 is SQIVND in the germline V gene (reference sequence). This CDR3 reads CASSLDRNLNTEAFF. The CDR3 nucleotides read TGTGCCAGTAGTTTAGACAGGAATCTAAACACTGAAGCTTTCTTT.

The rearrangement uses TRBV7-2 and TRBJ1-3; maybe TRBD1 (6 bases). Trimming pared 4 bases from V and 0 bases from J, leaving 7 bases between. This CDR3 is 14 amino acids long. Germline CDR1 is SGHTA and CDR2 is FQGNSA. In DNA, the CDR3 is TGTGCCAGCAGCTGGACAGTCTCTGGAAACACCATATATTTT. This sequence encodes CASSWTVSGNTIYF.

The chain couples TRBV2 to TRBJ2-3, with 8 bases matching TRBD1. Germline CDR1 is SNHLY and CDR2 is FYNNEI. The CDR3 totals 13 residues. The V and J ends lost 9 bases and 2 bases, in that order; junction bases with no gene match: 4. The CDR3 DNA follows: TGTGCCAGTACAGGGGGGAACACAGATACGCAGTATTTT. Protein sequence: CASTGGNTDTQYF.